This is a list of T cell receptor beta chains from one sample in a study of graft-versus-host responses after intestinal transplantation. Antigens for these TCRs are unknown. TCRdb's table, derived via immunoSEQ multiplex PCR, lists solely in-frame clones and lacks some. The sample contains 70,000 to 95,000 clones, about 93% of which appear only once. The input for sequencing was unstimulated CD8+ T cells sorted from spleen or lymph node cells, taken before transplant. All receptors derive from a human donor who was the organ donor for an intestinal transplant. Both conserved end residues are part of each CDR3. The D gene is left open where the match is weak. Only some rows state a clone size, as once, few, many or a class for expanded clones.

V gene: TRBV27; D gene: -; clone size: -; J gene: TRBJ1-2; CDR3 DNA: TGTGCCAGCAGTTTGGGCCAGGGATATGGCTACACCTTC; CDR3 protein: CASSLGQGYGYTF
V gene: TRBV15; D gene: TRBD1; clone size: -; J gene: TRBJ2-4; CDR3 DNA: TGTGCCACCAGCAGAGACAGGGGGTATCTGGACATTCAGTACTTC; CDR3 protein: CATSRDRGYLDIQYF
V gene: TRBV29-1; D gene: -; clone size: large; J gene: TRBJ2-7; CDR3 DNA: TGCAGCGTTCGCGGGGTCGACGAGCAGTACTTC; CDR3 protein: CSVRGVDEQYF
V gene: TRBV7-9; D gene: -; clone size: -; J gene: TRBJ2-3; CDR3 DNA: TGTGCCAGCTCATCAAACAGACGACGCACAGATACGCAGTATTTT; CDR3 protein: CASSSNRRRTDTQYF
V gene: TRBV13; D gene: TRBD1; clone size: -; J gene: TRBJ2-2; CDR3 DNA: TGTGCCAGCAGCCCCGACAGGGCCTACACCGGGGAGCTGTTTTTT; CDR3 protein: CASSPDRAYTGELFF
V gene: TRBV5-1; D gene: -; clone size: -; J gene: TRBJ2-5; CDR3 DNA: TGCGCCAGCTCCATCCCGGCACAGGGATGGCAAGAGACCCAGTACTTC; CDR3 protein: CASSIPAQGWQETQYF
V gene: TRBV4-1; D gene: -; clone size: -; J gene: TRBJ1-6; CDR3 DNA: TGCGCCAGCAGCCAAGAATCGGGGACAAGAAATTCACCCCTCCACTTT; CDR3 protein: CASSQESGTRNSPLHF
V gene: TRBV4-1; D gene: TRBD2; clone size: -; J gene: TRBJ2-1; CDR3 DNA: TGCGCCAGCAGCCAAGTAGGACTAGGTTATTACGAGCAGTTCTTC; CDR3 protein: CASSQVGLGYYEQFF
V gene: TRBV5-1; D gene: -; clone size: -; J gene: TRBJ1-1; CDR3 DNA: TGCGCCAGCAGCTTATGGGCATTGAACACTGAAGCTTTCTTT; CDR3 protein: CASSLWALNTEAFF
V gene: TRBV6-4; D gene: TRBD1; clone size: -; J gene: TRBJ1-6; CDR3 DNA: TGTGCCAGCAGTGACCGGGACAGTTCACCCCTCCACTTT; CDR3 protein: CASSDRDSSPLHF
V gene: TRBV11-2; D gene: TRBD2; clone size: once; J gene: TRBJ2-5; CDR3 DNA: TGTGCCAGCACCCAACCGACTAGCGGGAGTATTGAGACCCAGTACTTC; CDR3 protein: CASTQPTSGSIETQYF
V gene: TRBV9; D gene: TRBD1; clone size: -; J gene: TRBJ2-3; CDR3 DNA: TGTGCCAGCAGCGTGGGGGACAGCCGCACAGATACGCAGTATTTT; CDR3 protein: CASSVGDSRTDTQYF
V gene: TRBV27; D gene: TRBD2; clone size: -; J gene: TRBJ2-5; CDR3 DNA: TGTGCCAGCAGTTTGGATACTAGCGGCCAAGAGACCCAGTACTTC; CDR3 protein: CASSLDTSGQETQYF
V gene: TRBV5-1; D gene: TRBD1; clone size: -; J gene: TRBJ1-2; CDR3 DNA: TGCGCCAGCAGCCTCAAACAAACGACAGGGGGAATGTATGGCTACACCTTC; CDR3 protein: CASSLKQTTGGMYGYTF
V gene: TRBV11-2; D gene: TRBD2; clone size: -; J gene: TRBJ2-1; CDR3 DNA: TGTGCCAGCAGCTTAGTCCTTAGCGGGGGCAGTGAGCAGTTCTTC; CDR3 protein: CASSLVLSGGSEQFF
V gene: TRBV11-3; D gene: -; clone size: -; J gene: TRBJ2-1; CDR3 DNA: TGTGCCAGCAGCTTTCTAGAAGGGCAGTTCTTC; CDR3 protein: CASSFLEGQFF
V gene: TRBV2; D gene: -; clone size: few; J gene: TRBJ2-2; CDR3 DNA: TGTGCCAGCAGTGGGACAGTCAGTAGCAACGGGGAGCTGTTTTTT; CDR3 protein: CASSGTVSSNGELFF
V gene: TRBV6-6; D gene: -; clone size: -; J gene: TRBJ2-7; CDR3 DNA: TGTGCCAGCAGTTACTCGACTACGGGTTACGAGCAGTACTTC; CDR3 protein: CASSYSTTGYEQYF
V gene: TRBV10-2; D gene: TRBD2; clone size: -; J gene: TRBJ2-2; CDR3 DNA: TGCGCCAGCAGTGACGGCGGGAGGGCCCCCGGGGAGCTGTTTTTT; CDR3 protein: CASSDGGRAPGELFF
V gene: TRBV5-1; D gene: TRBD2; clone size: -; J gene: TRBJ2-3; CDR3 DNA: TGCGCCAGCAGCCTTGCTAGCGGGGGGGCAACAGATACGCAGTATTTT; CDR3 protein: CASSLASGGATDTQYF
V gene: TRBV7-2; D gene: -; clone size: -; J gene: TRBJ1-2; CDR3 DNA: TGTGCCAGCAGCTTGCGGCTCACCGGCGGGACCCCTAACTATGGCTACACCTTC; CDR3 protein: CASSLRLTGGTPNYGYTF
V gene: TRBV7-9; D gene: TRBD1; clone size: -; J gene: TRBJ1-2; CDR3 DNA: TGTGCCAGCAGCTTAGGGGGACAGGGGGGTGTCAATGGCTACACCTTC; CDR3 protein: CASSLGGQGGVNGYTF
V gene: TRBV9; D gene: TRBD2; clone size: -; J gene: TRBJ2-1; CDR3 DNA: TGTGCCAGCAGCGGCGAAGAGCGGGGGGGCCCTTGGAATGAGCAGTTCTTC; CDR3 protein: CASSGEERGGPWNEQFF
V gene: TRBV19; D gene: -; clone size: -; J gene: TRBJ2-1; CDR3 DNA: TGTGCCAGTAGTATTGTCTACAGCTCCTACAATGAGCAGTTCTTC; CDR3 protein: CASSIVYSSYNEQFF
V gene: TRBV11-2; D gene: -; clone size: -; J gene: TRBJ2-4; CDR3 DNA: TGTGCCAGCACCCCACTGGGCAGCAAAAACATTCAGTACTTC; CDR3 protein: CASTPLGSKNIQYF
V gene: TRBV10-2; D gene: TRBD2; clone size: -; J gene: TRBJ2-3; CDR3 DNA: TGCGCCGGTTCCCTAGCGGGGCTCACAGATACGCAGTATTTT; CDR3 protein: CAGSLAGLTDTQYF
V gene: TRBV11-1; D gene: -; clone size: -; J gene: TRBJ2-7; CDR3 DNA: TGTGCCAGCAGCTTAGCACTGTCCGGGAACGAGCAGTACTTC; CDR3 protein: CASSLALSGNEQYF
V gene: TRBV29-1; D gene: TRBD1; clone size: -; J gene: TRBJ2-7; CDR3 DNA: TGCAGCGTTACAGGGGTGGTTTCCTACGAGCAGTACTTC; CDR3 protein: CSVTGVVSYEQYF
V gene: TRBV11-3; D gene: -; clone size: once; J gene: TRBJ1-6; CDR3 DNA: TGTGCCAGCAGCTTAGGGGGGGTCTATAATTCACCCCTCCACTTT; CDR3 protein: CASSLGGVYNSPLHF
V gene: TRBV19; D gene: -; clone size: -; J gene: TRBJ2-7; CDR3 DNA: TGTGCCAGTAGTATAATGTGGGGAGGCGACGAGCAGTACTTC; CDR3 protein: CASSIMWGGDEQYF
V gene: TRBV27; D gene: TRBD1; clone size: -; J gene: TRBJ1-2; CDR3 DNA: TGTGCCAGCAGTTTCTCCCGACAGGGGGGTAACTATGGCTACACCTTC; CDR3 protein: CASSFSRQGGNYGYTF
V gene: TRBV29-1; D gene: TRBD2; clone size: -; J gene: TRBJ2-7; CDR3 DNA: TGCAGCGTTGTAGGACTAGAGACGGAGCAGTACTTC; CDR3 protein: CSVVGLETEQYF
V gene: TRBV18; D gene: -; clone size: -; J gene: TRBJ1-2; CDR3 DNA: TGTGCCAGCTCAAACGGCGGGGGGTCCCATGGCTACACCTTC; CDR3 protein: CASSNGGGSHGYTF
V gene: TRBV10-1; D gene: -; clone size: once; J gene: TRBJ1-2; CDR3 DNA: TGCGCCAGCAGTGAGCATTACTATGGCTACACCTTC; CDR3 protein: CASSEHYYGYTF
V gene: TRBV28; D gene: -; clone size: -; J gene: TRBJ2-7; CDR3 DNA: TGTGCCAGCCGTAGTCGGGGGGCTTACGAGCAGTACTTC; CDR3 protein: CASRSRGAYEQYF
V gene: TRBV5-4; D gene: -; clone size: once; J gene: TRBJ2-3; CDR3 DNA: TGTGCCAGCAGCTTGGAGCTAGCATTAGATACGCAGTATTTT; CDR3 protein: CASSLELALDTQYF
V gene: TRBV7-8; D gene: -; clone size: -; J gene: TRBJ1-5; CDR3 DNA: TGTGCCAGCAGCTTAGGTCGGGTCTATAGCAATCAGCCCCAGCATTTT; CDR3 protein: CASSLGRVYSNQPQHF
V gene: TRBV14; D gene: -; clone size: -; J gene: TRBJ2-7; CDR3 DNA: TGTGCCAGCAGCCAGGGTGGAGGTGGCGAGCAGTACTTC; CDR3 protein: CASSQGGGGEQYF
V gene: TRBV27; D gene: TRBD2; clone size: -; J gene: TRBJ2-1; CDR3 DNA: TGTGCCAGCAGAACCCCCTGGACTAGCATCAATGAGCAGTTCTTC; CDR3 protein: CASRTPWTSINEQFF
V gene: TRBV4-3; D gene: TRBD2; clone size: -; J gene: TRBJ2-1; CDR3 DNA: TGCGCCAGCAGCCAAGTGGCCCTAGCGGACCCCTCCTACAATGAGCAGTTCTTC; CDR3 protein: CASSQVALADPSYNEQFF
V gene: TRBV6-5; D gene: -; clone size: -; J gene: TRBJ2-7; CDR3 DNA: TGTGCCAGCAGTCCCGGGTCTACGACCTACGAGCAGTACTTC; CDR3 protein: CASSPGSTTYEQYF
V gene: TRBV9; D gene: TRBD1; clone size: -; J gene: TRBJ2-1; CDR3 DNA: TGTGCCAGCACCGACCTCCCAGGGGGCCACCAGTTCTTC; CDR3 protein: CASTDLPGGHQFF
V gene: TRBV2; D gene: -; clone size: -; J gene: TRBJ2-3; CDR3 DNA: TGTGCCAGCAGGGGGCAGCTAGGGGATACGCAGTATTTT; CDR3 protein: CASRGQLGDTQYF
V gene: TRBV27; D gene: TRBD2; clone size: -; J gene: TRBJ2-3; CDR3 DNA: TGTGCCAGCAGTTTATCAAATCGGGGGGGCGGGATTGCGCAGTATTTT; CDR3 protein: CASSLSNRGGGIAQYF
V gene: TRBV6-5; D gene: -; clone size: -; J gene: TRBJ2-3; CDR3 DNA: TGTGCCAGCGCAGGGGGGTCAGCAGATACGCAGTATTTT; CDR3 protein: CASAGGSADTQYF
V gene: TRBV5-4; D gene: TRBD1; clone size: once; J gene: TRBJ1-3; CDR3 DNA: TGTGCCAGCAGCCACGACAGGGGGAGCCCTGGAAACACCATATATTTT; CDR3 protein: CASSHDRGSPGNTIYF
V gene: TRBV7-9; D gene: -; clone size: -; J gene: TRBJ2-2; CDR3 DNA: TGTGCCAGCAGCACGAGCACCGGGGAGCTGTTTTTT; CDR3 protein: CASSTSTGELFF
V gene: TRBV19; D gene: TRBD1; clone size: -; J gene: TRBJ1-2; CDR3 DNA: TGTGCCAGTAGTCCAACGACAGGGGGCGGCTATGGCTACACCTTC; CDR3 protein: CASSPTTGGGYGYTF
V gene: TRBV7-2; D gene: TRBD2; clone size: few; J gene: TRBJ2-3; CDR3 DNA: TGTGCCAGCAGCGTCGGGGGGTCTGGCACAGATACGCAGTATTTT; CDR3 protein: CASSVGGSGTDTQYF
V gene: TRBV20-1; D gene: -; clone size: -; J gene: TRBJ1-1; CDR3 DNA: TGCAGTGCTAGAGATATTAATGAAGCTTTCTTT; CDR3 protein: CSARDINEAFF